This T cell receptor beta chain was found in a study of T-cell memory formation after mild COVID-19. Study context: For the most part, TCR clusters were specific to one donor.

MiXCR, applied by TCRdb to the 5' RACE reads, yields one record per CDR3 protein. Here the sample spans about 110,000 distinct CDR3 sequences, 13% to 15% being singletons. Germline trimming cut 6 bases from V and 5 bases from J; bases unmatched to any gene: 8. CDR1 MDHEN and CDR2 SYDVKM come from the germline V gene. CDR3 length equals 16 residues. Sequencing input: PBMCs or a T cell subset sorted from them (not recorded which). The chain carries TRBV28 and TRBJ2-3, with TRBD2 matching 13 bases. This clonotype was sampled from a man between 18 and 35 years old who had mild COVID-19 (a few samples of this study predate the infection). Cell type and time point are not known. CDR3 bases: TGTGCCAGCAGCCCACTAGCGGGGGGGCTTGGAGATACGCAGTATTTT. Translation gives CASSPLAGGLGDTQYF.